This is a list of T cell receptor beta chains from one sample in a study of HIV-infected patients and healthy controls. TCRdb re-derived calls from the 5' RACE reads in MiXCR, one entry per CDR3 protein. The sample lists thousands of distinct CDR3 sequences, about 9.6% occurring once. The sample in question was blood, obtained during antiretroviral therapy. These receptors originate from an adult with HIV infection. Both conserved end residues are part of each CDR3. The order of the fields is clone size, D gene, V gene, J gene, CDR3 DNA, CDR3 protein. D genes are given only for firm matches. Some rows have no size entry. The others give once, few or many, or a class for an expanded clone.

>many|.|TRBV7-8|TRBJ1-3
TGTGCCAGCAGCTTACCCCGAACAGGGAGCTCTGGAAACACCATATATTTT
CASSLPRTGSSGNTIYF
>.|TRBD1|TRBV7-2|TRBJ1-6
TGTGCCAGCAGCGGCACAGGGGGCCGGGGTTCACCCCTCCACTTT
CASSGTGGRGSPLHF
>many|TRBD1|TRBV6-6|TRBJ2-1
TGTGCCAGCAGTTATGACAGGGCTCGGAATGAGCAGTTCTTC
CASSYDRARNEQFF
>many|.|TRBV7-2|TRBJ2-7
TGTGCCAGCAGCTGGGGCTCCGAGCAGTACTTC
CASSWGSEQYF
>few|.|TRBV5-5|TRBJ1-1
TGTGCCAGCAGCTTGGTTGGGATCGAAGTGGCCACTGAAGCTTTCTTT
CASSLVGIEVATEAFF
>.|TRBD2|TRBV10-3|TRBJ2-1
TGTGCCATTCTAGCGGGGGCCTACAATGAGCAGTTCTTC
CAILAGAYNEQFF
>medium-sized|.|TRBV29-1|TRBJ1-1
TGCAGCGTTTTAGATGTGAACACTGAAGCTTTCTTT
CSVLDVNTEAFF
>.|.|TRBV28|TRBJ1-5
TGTGCCAGCAGTTTCTCGGGGGTCTATCAGCCCCAGCATTTT
CASSFSGVYQPQHF
>many|TRBD1|TRBV7-8|TRBJ1-1
TGTGCCAGCAGCTTACATGGACAGGGAACTGAAGCTTTCTTT
CASSLHGQGTEAFF
>.|.|TRBV30|TRBJ2-7
TGTGCCTGGAGTGTAAGGGGAGATCCGGGCCCCCAAGTGGAGCAGTACTTC
CAWSVRGDPGPQVEQYF
>many|.|TRBV4-3|TRBJ1-6
TGCGCCAGCAGCCAAGAAGAGGGATTTCGATCACCCCTCCACTTT
CASSQEEGFRSPLHF
>many|.|TRBV7-8|TRBJ1-4
TGTGCCAGCAGCTTATTTAGTAACTTTAATGAAAAACTGTTTTTT
CASSLFSNFNEKLFF
>.|.|TRBV4-3|TRBJ1-2
TGCGCCAGCAGCCAAGAGCGGGACTATGGCTACACCTTC
CASSQERDYGYTF
>medium-sized|.|TRBV15|TRBJ2-2
TGTGCCACCAGCAGAGATTCCCCCGCGGAGGGCGGGGAGCTGTTTTTT
CATSRDSPAEGGELFF
>medium-sized|.|TRBV6-2/TRBV6-3|TRBJ1-1
TGTGCCAGCGTTGTCCAGGGTTACACTGAAGCTTTCTTT
CASVVQGYTEAFF
>medium-sized|TRBD2|TRBV2|TRBJ2-1
TGTGCCAGCACCGAGGGAGCGGGGGCATACAATGAGCAGTTCTTC
CASTEGAGAYNEQFF
>many|.|TRBV5-8|TRBJ1-2
TGTGCCAGCAGCTTGTACAGGGATGGCTACACCTTC
CASSLYRDGYTF
>medium-sized|.|TRBV6-2/TRBV6-3|TRBJ1-1
TGTGCCAGCAGTTACTCGGGGGCAGGGCAGCGTACTGAAGCTTTCTTT
CASSYSGAGQRTEAFF
>medium-sized|TRBD1|TRBV5-1|TRBJ2-7
TGCGCCAGCGTAAGGGACAGGGGAAACGAGCAGTACTTC
CASVRDRGNEQYF
>many|.|TRBV4-2|TRBJ1-4
TGTGCCAGCAGCCAACCAAATCGGCCCTTGTTTTTT
CASSQPNRPLFF
>.|.|TRBV28|TRBJ1-2
TGTGCCAGCAGTACCCCAACCGGCGGGAGCTACACCTTC
CASSTPTGGSYTF
>.|.|TRBV29-1|TRBJ2-7
TGCAGCGTCCTCAAGACAGCCGGCGGGGAGCAGTACTTC
CSVLKTAGGEQYF
>many|TRBD2|TRBV24-1|TRBJ2-1
TGTGCCACCAGTGATTTGGGGCGGGAGTTTTCCCACAATGAGCAGTTCTTC
CATSDLGREFSHNEQFF
>medium-sized|TRBD1|TRBV2|TRBJ1-6
TGTGCCAGCAGTGACAGGACAGGGGACTCACCCCTCCACTTT
CASSDRTGDSPLHF
>many|.|TRBV6-2/TRBV6-3|TRBJ1-1
TGTGCCAGCAACAGGTACACTGGGAACACTGAAGCTTTCTTT
CASNRYTGNTEAFF
>many|.|TRBV5-6|TRBJ1-5
TGTGCCAGCAGCTCGGGACACTATAGCAATCAGCCCCAGCATTTT
CASSSGHYSNQPQHF
>many|TRBD1|TRBV14|TRBJ1-6
TGTGCCAGCAGCCTATATGACGGGACAGCTCAGTCACCCCTCCACTTT
CASSLYDGTAQSPLHF
>few|TRBD1|TRBV28|TRBJ1-2
TGTGCCAGCAGTTTATCAGGGGGCGGGGGCTACACCTTC
CASSLSGGGGYTF
>many|TRBD1|TRBV24-1|TRBJ2-1
TGTGCCACCAGTGATCCTGGGACAGGGGCCCTGGTCAATGAGCAGTTCTTC
CATSDPGTGALVNEQFF
>many|TRBD1|TRBV19|TRBJ2-2
TGTGCCAGTAGCGCCCAGGGGGCCGGCGGGGAGCTGTTTTTT
CASSAQGAGGELFF
>many|.|TRBV24-1|TRBJ2-1
TGTGCCACCAGTGATCCAACAGGGGCCGGTAGAGCGGGGGAGCAGTTCTTC
CATSDPTGAGRAGEQFF
>medium-sized|.|TRBV5-1|TRBJ1-1
TGCGCCAGCCTACCCGGGACCGCCGGCACTGAAGCTTTCTTT
CASLPGTAGTEAFF
>medium-sized|.|TRBV2|TRBJ2-5
TGTGCCAGCTTAGGGGACCAAGAGACCCAGTACTTC
CASLGDQETQYF
>medium-sized|.|TRBV7-9|TRBJ1-2
TGTGCCAGCAGCTCGAAGGGCGCCAGCACCCTCTATGGCTACACCTTC
CASSSKGASTLYGYTF
>medium-sized|TRBD2|TRBV29-1|TRBJ2-1
TGCAGCGTTGAATTCGTAGCGGGGGGCTACAATGAGCAGTTCTTC
CSVEFVAGGYNEQFF
>medium-sized|TRBD2|TRBV24-1|TRBJ2-3
TGTGCCACCAGTGATCCCCTCTTAGCGGGAGGCGGCGGGTATACGCAGTATTTT
CATSDPLLAGGGGYTQYF
>medium-sized|TRBD1|TRBV7-2|TRBJ2-7
TGTGCCAGCAGCCACAGACAGGGGGCTGGCTACGAGCAGTACTTC
CASSHRQGAGYEQYF
>many|.|TRBV29-1|TRBJ1-2
TGCAGCGTCACCCTGGACAGACTTGGCTACACCTTC
CSVTLDRLGYTF
>medium-sized|.|TRBV2|TRBJ1-2
TGTGCCAGCAATGACGGAGGGACTTTCTATGGCTACACCTTC
CASNDGGTFYGYTF
>many|.|TRBV12-3/TRBV12-4|TRBJ2-2
TGTGCCAGCAGCTTGTGGAACACCGGGGAGCTGTTTTTT
CASSLWNTGELFF
>medium-sized|.|TRBV7-2|TRBJ2-7
TGTGCCAGCAGCTTCGGTAAGGATCCATACTCCTACGAGCAGTACTTC
CASSFGKDPYSYEQYF
>many|TRBD1|TRBV6-2/TRBV6-3|TRBJ2-7
TGTGCCAGCAGTTACTCGTGGGACAGGGCCTACGAGCAGTACTTC
CASSYSWDRAYEQYF
>medium-sized|.|TRBV5-4|TRBJ1-2
TGTGCCAGCAGCTTGCCAAGTTCAGGGATCTATGGCTACACCTTC
CASSLPSSGIYGYTF
>medium-sized|.|TRBV14|TRBJ2-7
TGTGCCAGCAGCCAAGTCAGCTACGAGCAGTACTTC
CASSQVSYEQYF
>few|TRBD1|TRBV7-2|TRBJ2-4
TGTGCCAGCAGCTGGGACAGGGTTCTTTCTAAAAACATTCAGTACTTC
CASSWDRVLSKNIQYF
>many|.|TRBV12-3/TRBV12-4|TRBJ2-2
TGTGCCAGCAGTCCAATGCCCGACAGGAACACCGGGGAGCTGTTTTTT
CASSPMPDRNTGELFF
>many|TRBD2|TRBV6-2/TRBV6-3|TRBJ2-2
TGTGCCAGCAGCCGGGACTACTCTACCGGGGAGCTGTTTTTT
CASSRDYSTGELFF
>medium-sized|.|TRBV28|TRBJ1-4
TGTGCCAGCAGTCCCCGGGCTAATGAAAAACTGTTTTTT
CASSPRANEKLFF